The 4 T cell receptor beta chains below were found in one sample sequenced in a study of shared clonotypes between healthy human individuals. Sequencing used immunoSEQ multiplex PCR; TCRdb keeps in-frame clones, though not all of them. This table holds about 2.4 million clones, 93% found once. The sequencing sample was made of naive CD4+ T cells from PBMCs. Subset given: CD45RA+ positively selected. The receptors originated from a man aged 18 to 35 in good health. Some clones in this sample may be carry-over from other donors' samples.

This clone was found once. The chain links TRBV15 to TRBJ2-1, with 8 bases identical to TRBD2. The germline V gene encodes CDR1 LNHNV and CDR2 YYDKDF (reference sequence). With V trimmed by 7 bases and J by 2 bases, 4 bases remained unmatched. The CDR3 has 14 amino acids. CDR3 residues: CATTVAGPYNEQFF. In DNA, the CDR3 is TGTGCCACCACCGTAGCGGGACCCTACAATGAGCAGTTCTTC.

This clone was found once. CDR3 sequence (DNA): TGTGCCAGCAGCACCGGTGGACTAGCCGTAGTCGAGCAGTACTTC. It specifies CASSTGGLAVVEQYF. This chain links TRBV9 with TRBJ2-7; 8 nucleotides agree with TRBD2. CDR1 SGDLS and CDR2 YYNGEE come from the germline V gene. V lost 4 bases to trimming and J lost 6 bases; unmatched junction nucleotides: 12. The CDR3 has 15 residues.

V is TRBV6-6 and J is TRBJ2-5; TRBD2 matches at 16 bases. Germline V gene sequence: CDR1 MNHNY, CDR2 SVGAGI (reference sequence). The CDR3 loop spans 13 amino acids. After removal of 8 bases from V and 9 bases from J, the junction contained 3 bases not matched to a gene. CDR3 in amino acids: CASGGLAGGPQYF. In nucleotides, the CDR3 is TGTGCCAGCGGGGGACTAGCGGGAGGGCCCCAGTACTTC.

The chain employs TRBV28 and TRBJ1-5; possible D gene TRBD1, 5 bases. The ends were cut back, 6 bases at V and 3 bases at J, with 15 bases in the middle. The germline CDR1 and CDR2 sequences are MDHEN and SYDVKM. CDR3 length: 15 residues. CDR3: CASSKTGAYNQPQHF. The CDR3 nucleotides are TGTGCCAGCAGCAAAACCGGGGCCTACAATCAGCCCCAGCATTTT.